The 10 T cell receptor beta chains listed next were all sequenced from one sample in a study of blood T cell repertoires in COVID-19. Data came from immunoSEQ multiplex PCR; TCRdb stores just in-frame clones and leaves some out. The sample lists approximately 300,000 clones, roughly nine tenths occurring once. The source material was peripheral blood. These receptors were collected from a woman aged 30 to 39 with COVID-19, enrolled during active disease.

The genes are TRBV28 and TRBJ2-3; D not resolved. Trimming left V 3 bases short and J 2 bases short, with 12 bases between. Germline V gene data show CDR1 as MDHEN and CDR2 as SYDVKM. The CDR3 has 15 residues. The CDR3 loop is CASSFGADYTDTQYF. The CDR3, as DNA: TGTGCCAGCAGTTTCGGCGCGGATTACACAGATACGCAGTATTTT.

V and J are TRBV12-5 and TRBJ1-2; TRBD1 matches at 12 bases. Germline CDR1 LGHNT, CDR2 FRNRAP. The junction had 16 bases not matched to a gene; V was cut back by 3 bases and J by 8 bases. The CDR3 totals 18 residues. CDR3 in DNA: TGTGCTAGTGGTTTCCCGAGATCGGGACAGGGGGCGGGACAGGGCTACACCTTC. The encoded protein is CASGFPRSGQGAGQGYTF.

The CDR3 sequence is CASSGYGTNTEAFF. The CDR3 DNA reads as TGTGCCAGCTCAGGATACGGGACAAACACTGAAGCTTTCTTT. V and J are TRBV18 and TRBJ1-1; D may be TRBD1 (6 bases). Trimming stripped 5 bases from V and 2 bases from J, with 12 bases between. Germline CDR1 reads KGHSH; CDR2 reads LQKENI. CDR3 length: 14 residues. Full variable domain (outside the CDR3, taken from reference TRBV18 and TRBJ1-1): NAGVMQNPRHLVRRRGQEARLRCSPMKGHSHVYWYRQLPEEGLKFMVYLQKENIIDESGMPKERFSAEFPKEGPSILRIQQVVRGDSAAYFCASSGYGTNTEAFFGQGTRLTVV.

The V gene is TRBV20-1, the J gene TRBJ2-1, with 7 bases that match TRBD2. Germline V CDR1 and CDR2: DFQATT, SNEGSKA (reference sequence). The V gene end was trimmed by 3 bases and the J gene end by 3 bases; junction bases not matched to a gene: 5. This CDR3 comprises 14 residues. The CDR3 loop reads CSASGGVDYNEQFF. DNA of the CDR3: TGCAGTGCTAGTGGGGGGGTTGACTACAATGAGCAGTTCTTC.

This clone was seen only a few times. J is TRBJ1-5 and V is TRBV28, with 8 bases aligning to TRBD1. The trim removed 6 bases at V and 6 bases at J, leaving 19 bases unmatched. Germline values: CDR1 MDHEN, CDR2 SYDVKM. The CDR3 contains 18 residues. The CDR3 loop reads CASRNERARGRVGQPQHF. The CDR3 DNA reads TGTGCCAGCAGAAACGAAAGGGCCAGGGGGCGAGTGGGTCAGCCCCAGCATTTT. Based on the CDR3 plus reference TRBV28 and TRBJ1-5, the full variable domain is DVKVTQSSRYLVKRTGEKVFLECVQDMDHENMFWYRQDPGLGLRLIYFSYDVKMKEKGDIPEGYSVSREKKERFSLILESASTNQTSMYLCASRNERARGRVGQPQHFGDGTRLSIL.

This chain joins TRBV7-2 and TRBJ1-2; 8 bases line up with TRBD1. Germline V gene sequence: CDR1 SGHTA, CDR2 FQGNSA. The CDR3 has 16 amino acids. V lost 1 base and J lost 4; bases outside the gene matches: 8. The CDR3 protein is CASSLGGIGQGYGYTF. The DNA for the CDR3 is TGTGCCAGCAGCTTAGGGGGGATCGGACAGGGCTATGGCTACACCTTC. The whole variable domain, filled in from reference TRBV7-2 and TRBJ1-2, reads GAGVSQSPSNKVTEKGKDVELRCDPISGHTALYWYRQSLGQGLEFLIYFQGNSAPDKSGLPSDRFSAERTGGSVSTLTIQRTQQEDSAVYLCASSLGGIGQGYGYTFGSGTRLTVV.

This clone is a singleton in its sample. J is TRBJ2-5 and V is TRBV5-1; 7 bases are a match to TRBD1. Germline assignment: CDR1 SGHRS and CDR2 YFSETQ. The junction had 6 bases not matched to a gene; V was cut back by 0 bases and J by 4 bases. This CDR3 has 15 residues. The CDR3 bases are TGCGCCAGCAGCTTGGAAAACAGGGGCGGAGAGACCCAGTACTTC. Translated: CASSLENRGGETQYF.

The chain couples TRBV9 to TRBJ2-5, with 14 positions matching TRBD2. Germline-derived CDR1 and CDR2 are SGDLS and YYNGEE. Unmatched junction bases numbered 9, after V lost 3 bases and J lost 5 bases. The CDR3 sequence is 17 residues long. DNA of the CDR3: TGTGCCAGCAGCGAGGGGAAGACTAGCGGGGGGGCGGAGACCCAGTACTTC. Translation: CASSEGKTSGGAETQYF.

The chain links TRBV6-5 to TRBJ1-2; 10 nucleotides agree with TRBD1. V gave up 6 bases and J gave up 4 bases; unmatched junction bases: 8. The germline gives CDR1 MNHEY, CDR2 SVGAGI. This CDR3 spans 15 amino acids. The CDR3 reads CASRNDRGQVYGYTF. CDR3 DNA sequence: TGTGCCAGCAGAAACGACAGGGGGCAAGTCTATGGCTACACCTTC.

This sequence joins TRBV7-6 and TRBJ1-3, with 8 bases identical to TRBD1. The V and J ends lost 5 bases and 4 bases, in that order; junction bases with no gene match: 7. Germline V gene sequence: CDR1 SGHVS, CDR2 FNYEAQ. There are 15 residues in the CDR3. CDR3 protein: CASSLRTGIGNTIYF. The CDR3 DNA sequence: TGTGCCAGCAGCCTAAGGACAGGGATCGGAAACACCATATATTTT.